This T cell receptor beta chain was identified in a study of blood T cell repertoires in COVID-19. Authors' processing steps: Amplified reference gene primers provided the basis for estimating nucleated cell counts. Sequencing was performed with immunoSEQ multiplex PCR; in TCRdb, only in-frame clones are kept and a portion is missing. The D gene and trimming were derived from the DNA, and the V and J assignments and clone size from that table. Among about 160,000 clones listed, 93% were seen once. The source material was peripheral blood. The receptor was isolated from a woman between 55 and 75 years old with COVID-19, enrolled during active disease.

The CDR3 coding sequence is TGTGCCAGCAGCTGGCCGGGCTATGGCTACACCTTC. Amino acids: CASSWPGYGYTF. The gene calls are TRBV7-2 and TRBJ1-2; D is undetermined. The V end lost 4 bases, the J end lost 4 bases, and 7 bases lay between the germline ends. Germline V gives CDR1 SGHTA, CDR2 FQGNSA. The CDR3 has 12 residues. The complete variable domain, with remaining parts taken from reference TRBV7-2 and TRBJ1-2, reads GAGVSQSPSNKVTEKGKDVELRCDPISGHTALYWYRQSLGQGLEFLIYFQGNSAPDKSGLPSDRFSAERTGGSVSTLTIQRTQQEDSAVYLCASSWPGYGYTFGSGTRLTVV.